These T cell receptor beta chains were read from a single sample in a study of blood T cells in healthy people across ages. A single record per CDR3 protein comes from TCRdb applying MiXCR to the 5' RACE reads. The sample yields about 1.4 million distinct CDR3 sequences, approximately 60% seen once. Sequencing was carried out using blood. The receptors stem from a man between 18 and 35 years old in good health. CDR3s leave out the opening cysteine and the closing phenylalanine or tryptophan.

V,J,length,CDR3
TRBV20-1,TRBJ2-7,11,SASPQGVYEQY
TRBV21-1,TRBJ2-7,16,ASSKARRLAGGSYEQY
TRBV20-1,TRBJ2-1,11,SARAFQRGELF
TRBV28,TRBJ2-5,11,ASSLRGAWEQY
TRBV7-9,TRBJ2-7,14,ASSWRTGLPSYEQY
TRBV28,TRBJ1-2,11,ASSLVQFYGYT
TRBV6-5,TRBJ2-3,12,ASSVTGYQDTQY
TRBV12-3/TRBV12-4,TRBJ1-1,11,ASTGTVNTEAF
TRBV2,TRBJ2-5,12,ASSESGTYVSEY
TRBV7-9,TRBJ1-2,11,ASSPTSSYGYT
TRBV6-2/TRBV6-3,TRBJ1-2,13,ASSYRRTDSYGYT